These T cell receptor beta chains were read from a single sample in a study of human T cells and chemical hapten exposure. In TCRdb, the RACE reads were re-called with MiXCR into one record per CDR3 protein. Among around 340,000 distinct CDR3 sequences listed, 5.5% to 8% were seen once. Sequencing was performed on whole blood, taken in connection with sensitization to the hapten diphenylcyclopropenone (DPC). Receptors originate from a woman aged 18-30 years with alopecia areata. Some clones in this sample may be carry-over from other donors' samples. CDR3s include the opening cysteine and the closing phenylalanine or tryptophan.

v_gene	j_gene	CDR3aa
TRBV4-3	TRBJ2-7	CASSQGQGLNEQYF
TRBV2	TRBJ2-3	CASIRGQPNTDTQYF
TRBV6-5	TRBJ1-4	CASSYSDREAEKLFF
TRBV18	TRBJ1-1	CASSSLQDMNTEAFF
TRBV9	TRBJ2-3	CASSVGPHRAPSTDTQYF
TRBV4-2	TRBJ1-1	CASSPGHALNTEAFF
TRBV6-2/TRBV6-3	TRBJ2-2	CASSYDRSTGELFF
TRBV2	TRBJ2-7	CASSRLAGGGREQYF
TRBV7-2	TRBJ2-1	CASSFGLAVNEQFF
TRBV5-1	TRBJ2-1	CASSLSPGSNNEQFF